One and the same sample provided the 13 T cell receptor beta chains below, sequenced in a study of shared clonotypes between healthy human individuals. Profiling relied on immunoSEQ multiplex PCR, and the TCRdb table lists in-frame clones only, not all of them. The top ten clones hold more than 1.5% of a sample with around 720,000 clones, less than 80% of them seen once. Sequenced input: memory CD4+ T cells sorted from blood. Specified subset: CD45RA-negative fraction. The receptors come from a woman in her 30s in good health.

This chain links TRBV13 with TRBJ1-3, with D maybe TRBD1 (6 bases). The V gene lost 5 bases and the J gene lost 4 bases, with 18 bases spanning the gap. Per germline, CDR1 PRHDT and CDR2 FYEKMQ (reference sequence). This CDR3 is 16 amino acids long. The CDR3 sequence is CASSRGGQGAGNTIYF. CDR3 nucleotides: TGTGCCAGCAGCCGGGGGGGACAAGGAGCCGGAAACACCATATATTTT.

V and J are TRBV6-5 and TRBJ2-7, with D perhaps TRBD2 (5 bases). From germline, CDR1 is MNHEY and CDR2 SVGAGI. Trimming shortened V by 8 bases and J by 3 bases, and 8 bases separated the two germline ends. The CDR3 length is 11 residues. The CDR3 reads CASQDFYEQYF. Written as DNA, the CDR3 is TGTGCCAGCCAGGACTTCTACGAGCAGTACTTC.

The chain joins TRBV21-1 to TRBJ2-2; no check of the table's D call, TRBD2, against the DNA was made. TRBV21-1 constitutes a pseudogene. The CDR3 spans 16 residues. The CDR3 DNA sequence: TGTGCCAGCAGCAAAGACGGGCGGGAGAGCACCGGGGAGCTGTTTTTT. It yields the protein CASSKDGRESTGELFF.

V is TRBV30 and J is TRBJ1-2, with unresolved D. This CDR3 contains 13 residues. CDR1 and CDR2 from the germline V gene are GTSNPN and SVGIG (reference sequence). The ends were cut back, 0 bases at V and 9 bases at J, with 14 bases in the middle. CDR3 in amino acids: CAWSVSGYPSYTF. Written as DNA, the CDR3 is TGTGCCTGGAGTGTCTCGGGGTACCCAAGCTACACCTTC.

This clone was detected many times. This rearrangement joins TRBV9 to TRBJ2-3; TRBD2 agrees at 10 bases. V lost 0 bases, J lost 5 bases, and 6 bases stayed unmatched. This CDR3 has 16 residues. Looked up from germline, CDR1 is SGDLS and CDR2 is YYNGEE. The CDR3 is CASSVGLAGAGDTQYF. The CDR3 coding sequence is TGTGCCAGCAGCGTAGGGCTAGCGGGAGCGGGAGATACGCAGTATTTT.

This sequence joins TRBV5-1 and TRBJ1-1, with 11 bases fitting TRBD1. V was clipped by 5 bases and J by 5 bases; unmatched bases: 5. The CDR3 has 14 amino acids. Germline V gives CDR1 SGHRS, CDR2 YFSETQ. The CDR3 sequence: CASRGTGGWTEAFF. DNA of the CDR3: TGCGCCAGCAGGGGGACAGGGGGTTGGACTGAAGCTTTCTTT.

V is TRBV27 and J is TRBJ2-7; the D gene is possibly TRBD2 (6 bases). This CDR3 has 14 residues. The V end was cut by 5 bases, the J end by 6 bases, with 17 bases between. The germline CDR1 and CDR2 sequences are MNHEY and SMNVEV (reference sequence). The CDR3 DNA reads TGTGCCAGCAGTCGGGACCTAGCGACGGGCGAGCAGTACTTC. It yields the protein CASSRDLATGEQYF.

Turning to this clone: The same CDR3 can be traced to other DNA sequences in this sample. The V gene is TRBV6-1, the J gene TRBJ1-1; D uncertain. The V end lost 4 bases, the J end lost 0 bases, and 6 bases lay between the germline ends. Germline lookup yields CDR1 MNHNS and CDR2 SASEGT. The CDR3 length is 13 residues. CDR3 in amino acids: CASSGTLNTEAFF. CDR3 sequence (DNA): TGTGCCAGCAGTGGGACGCTGAACACTGAAGCTTTCTTT.

This chain joins TRBV5-1 and TRBJ2-3; TRBD2 aligns across 7 bases. This CDR3 comprises 15 residues. Germline CDR1 is SGHRS and CDR2 is YFSETQ. Trimming removed 0 bases from V and 8 bases from J; junction bases left unmatched: 9. The CDR3 here is CASSLAGGRAGTQYF. CDR3 nucleotide sequence: TGCGCCAGCAGCTTGGCCGGAGGGAGGGCGGGTACGCAGTATTTT. The full variable domain, in which reference TRBV5-1 and TRBJ2-3 provide the parts outside the CDR3, is KAGVTQTPRYLIKTRGQQVTLSCSPISGHRSVSWYQQTPGQGLQFLFEYFSETQRNKGNFPGRFSGRQFSNSRSEMNVSTLELGDSALYLCASSLAGGRAGTQYFGPGTRLTVL.

The V and J genes are TRBV7-2 and TRBJ2-1; 16 nucleotides agree with TRBD2. This CDR3 region has 18 residues. The germline gives CDR1 SGHTA, CDR2 FQGNSA. J lost 9 bases, V lost 1 base, and 9 bases had no gene match. The CDR3 here is CASSLVPGTSGRAFEQFF. The CDR3 bases are TGTGCCAGCAGCTTAGTACCCGGGACTAGCGGGAGGGCCTTTGAGCAGTTCTTC.

The V and J genes are TRBV5-5 and TRBJ2-5; weak D call: TRBD1 (7 bases). The CDR3 sequence is 15 residues long. CDR1 is SGHKS, CDR2 YYEKEE, per germline (reference sequence). The V end lost 0 bases, the J end lost 3 bases, and 12 bases lay between the germline ends. The CDR3 DNA is TGTGCCAGCAGCTTGGGCGGGGACAGAGAAGAGACCCAGTACTTC. Its protein is CASSLGGDREETQYF.

The V call is TRBV28, the J call TRBJ2-3; the match to TRBD2 covers 16 bases. Per the germline V gene, CDR1 is MDHEN and CDR2 is SYDVKM. This CDR3 contains 19 residues. V was pared by 4 bases and J by 4 bases, with 11 bases of the junction left unmatched. The CDR3 sequence is CASSSRGLAGGRRADTQYF. The CDR3 nucleotides read TGTGCCAGCAGTTCCCGGGGACTAGCGGGAGGGCGACGGGCAGATACGCAGTATTTT.

This sequence joins TRBV28 and TRBJ1-5, with D perhaps TRBD1 (5 bases). The CDR3 sequence is 18 residues long. V was clipped by 5 bases and J by 1 base, with 21 bases between them. Germline V gene lookup returns CDR1 MDHEN and CDR2 SYDVKM. Written as DNA, the CDR3 is TGTGCCAGCAGTCCATTATGGCCAGGGATGGGGAGCAATCAGCCCCAGCATTTT. This encodes CASSPLWPGMGSNQPQHF.